Sequencing of this T cell receptor beta chain was carried out in a study of sequential checkpoint blockade in melanoma. About the study: Patients were randomized 1:1 to nivolumab-then-ipilimumab or ipilimumab-then-nivolumab first-line. Maintenance nivolumab came after either treatment sequence.

There are 13 residues in the CDR3. V lost 5 bases, J lost 1 base, and 8 bases lay in between. Germline CDR1 and CDR2: LGHNA and YNFKEQ. This clone came up a few times. Measured with immunoSEQ multiplex PCR; TCRdb has only the in-frame clones, and not every one. Here the sample spans approximately 11,000 clones, about three fifths being singletons. This sample's treatment: randomized to nivolumab then ipilimumab (arm A) or the reverse (arm B). DNA-damaging chemotherapy had not been given to any patient beforehand. V gene TRBV4-2 combines with J gene TRBJ1-1; TRBD1 might be the D (6 bases). The material was CD8+ T cells sorted from blood (inferred from file names), obtained from a patient given nivolumab and ipilimumab in sequence. The sequence derives from a human donor with melanoma. This CDR3 is CASSLGQNTEAFF. The CDR3 DNA follows: TGTGCCAGCAGCTTGGGACAGAACACTGAAGCTTTCTTT.